This TCR beta chain was recorded in a study of blood T cells in healthy people across ages. A J-beta primer mix and a sample-barcoded 5' primer were used in a second PCR of roughly 6 to 11 cycles. TCRdb ran MiXCR on the 5' RACE reads and lists one entry per CDR3 protein. The sample records around 1,000,000 distinct CDR3 sequences, almost 25% being singletons. This clonotype was recorded a few times. Germline assignment: CDR1 SGHAT and CDR2 FQDESV (reference sequence). Trimming took 1 base from V and 10 from J, leaving 14 bases between them. The CDR3 spans 14 residues. The same sample was also used in a study of T cells of mothers and their children.

Sequenced: blood. The TCR comes from a girl aged 2-10 years in good health. The chain links TRBV11-1 to TRBJ2-1, with D unresolved. CDR3 region: CASSLGSLVAEQFF. CDR3 bases: TGTGCCAGCAGCTTAGGGTCACTGGTCGCGGAGCAGTTCTTC. Full variable domain (outside the CDR3, taken from reference TRBV11-1 and TRBJ2-1): EAEVAQSPRYKITEKSQAVAFWCDPISGHATLYWYRQILGQGPELLVQFQDESVVDDSQLPKDRFSAERLKGVDSTLKIQPAELGDSAMYLCASSLGSLVAEQFFGPGTRLTVL.